This is a list of T cell receptor beta chains from one sample in a study of CD8+ T cells in alopecia areata. Libraries were prepared by immunoSEQ multiplex PCR; TCRdb keeps only in-frame clonotypes and omits some of them. The repertoire includes about 220,000 clones, roughly 56% of them detected once, and about 1.4% sits in the top ten. Sequenced material: CD4+ T cells sorted from blood, taken at week 4, from a patient treated with tofacitinib. These receptors all stem from a human donor with alopecia areata. Each CDR3 is given with its conserved first and last residue. The D gene is left open where the match is weak. Not every row has a clone size; where given, it reads once, few, many or a size class.

>NA|TRBJ2-7|TRBV4-3|TRBD2
CASSQEASGGFYEQYF
TGCGCCAGCAGCCAAGAGGCTAGCGGGGGATTCTACGAGCAGTACTTC
>NA|TRBJ1-5|TRBV30|TRBD1
CAWGGQGNQPQHF
TGTGCCTGGGGGGGACAGGGAAATCAGCCCCAGCATTTT
>NA|TRBJ2-3|TRBV5-4|TRBD1
CASSHGQVFTDTQYF
TGTGCCAGCAGTCACGGACAGGTTTTCACAGATACGCAGTATTTT
>NA|TRBJ2-3|TRBV30|TRBD1
CACNRGAGTDTQYF
TGTGCCTGCAACAGGGGAGCCGGCACAGATACGCAGTATTTT
>NA|TRBJ1-5|TRBV5-6|NA
CASSLGQAYQPQHF
TGTGCCAGCAGCTTGGGACAGGCTTATCAGCCCCAGCATTTT
>NA|TRBJ2-2|TRBV6-1|NA
CASSRAGALTGELFF
TGTGCCAGCAGCCGAGCCGGGGCGCTCACCGGGGAGCTGTTTTTT
>once|TRBJ2-1|TRBV9|NA
CASSSQPNSYNEQFF
TGTGCCAGCAGCTCCCAACCAAACAGCTACAATGAGCAGTTCTTC
>many|TRBJ2-3|TRBV5-4|TRBD2
CASSSWGLADTQYF
TGTGCCAGCAGCTCCTGGGGACTAGCAGATACGCAGTATTTT
>once|TRBJ2-5|TRBV10-3|TRBD2
CASSYTSGRNQETQYF
TGTGCCAGCAGTTACACTAGCGGGCGGAACCAAGAGACCCAGTACTTC
>few|TRBJ2-1|TRBV11-2|NA
CASSGNSNEQFF
TGTGCCAGCAGCGGAAACAGCAATGAGCAGTTCTTC
>NA|TRBJ1-2|TRBV29-1|NA
CSVDGAYGGTMGYTF
TGCAGCGTTGATGGGGCTTATGGGGGGACCATGGGCTACACCTTC
>few|TRBJ2-5|TRBV15|NA
CATSRDSPTLGGETQYF
TGTGCCACCAGCAGAGATTCGCCGACTCTAGGTGGGGAGACCCAGTACTTC
>NA|TRBJ2-1|TRBV29-1|NA
CSVDGGGRDEQFF
TGCAGCGTTGATGGCGGAGGGCGGGATGAGCAGTTCTTC
>NA|TRBJ2-2|TRBV4-3|NA
CASSPDARGRGELFF
TGCGCCAGCAGCCCCGACGCCCGGGGCCGCGGGGAGCTGTTTTTT
>NA|TRBJ2-7|TRBV2|TRBD1
CASRMTGGSYEQYF
TGTGCCAGCAGGATGACAGGGGGCTCCTACGAGCAGTACTTC
>NA|TRBJ1-1|TRBV2|NA
CASTRTMTNTEAFF
TGTGCCAGCACCCGGACGATGACGAACACTGAAGCTTTCTTT
>few|TRBJ1-1|TRBV11-2|NA
CASSLHERTEAFF
TGTGCCAGCAGCCTCCATGAGAGGACTGAAGCTTTCTTT
>NA|TRBJ2-3|TRBV11-3|TRBD2
CASSWTSGGARDTQYF
TGTGCCAGCAGCTGGACTAGCGGGGGGGCCAGGGATACGCAGTATTTT
>few|TRBJ2-7|TRBV19|NA
CASSIGDGYEQYF
TGTGCCAGTAGTATAGGGGACGGCTACGAGCAGTACTTC
>NA|TRBJ1-5|TRBV30|TRBD1
CAWSQGDGQPQHF
TGTGCCTGGAGCCAGGGGGACGGTCAGCCCCAGCATTTT
>NA|TRBJ1-2|TRBV2|TRBD1
CASRGPELTGEDGYTF
TGTGCCAGCAGGGGGCCAGAGCTGACAGGGGAGGATGGCTACACCTTC
>NA|TRBJ2-6|TRBV15|NA
CATSRDPPQGSFLSGANVLTF
TGTGCCACCAGCAGAGATCCACCACAGGGTTCGTTCCTTTCTGGGGCCAACGTCCTGACTTTC
>once|TRBJ1-2|TRBV19|NA
CASRNQGKGGYTF
TGTGCCAGTAGAAACCAGGGAAAAGGTGGCTACACCTTC
>NA|TRBJ1-5|TRBV6-1|NA
CASEDGMPPGSQHF
TGTGCCAGTGAGGACGGGATGCCCCCCGGCTCCCAGCATTTT
>few|TRBJ2-5|TRBV10-3|TRBD1
CATQQGVVQETQYF
TGTGCCACTCAACAGGGGGTGGTTCAGGAGACCCAGTACTTC
>NA|TRBJ1-4|TRBV20-1|NA
CSADVSEKLFF
TGCAGTGCAGACGTGAGCGAAAAACTGTTTTTT
>few|TRBJ1-1|TRBV11-1|NA
CASSSRMNTEAFF
TGTGCCAGCAGCTCGCGGATGAACACTGAAGCTTTCTTT
>NA|TRBJ1-1|TRBV7-2|NA
CASRLGVLDTEAFF
TGTGCCAGCAGGTTGGGGGTTCTAGACACTGAAGCTTTCTTT
>once|TRBJ1-2|TRBV7-2|NA
CASSLQGNNGYTF
TGTGCCAGCAGCTTACAGGGGAATAATGGCTACACCTTC
>NA|TRBJ2-7|TRBV21-1|NA
CYPGGSPNEQYF
TGTTATCCCGGGGGATCTCCTAATGAGCAGTACTTC
>NA|TRBJ2-5|TRBV5-1|NA
CASSLGTEETQYF
TGCGCCAGCAGCTTGGGGACAGAAGAGACCCAGTACTTC
>NA|TRBJ2-1|TRBV10-2|NA
CASSERIPNEQFF
TGCGCCAGCAGTGAGCGAATTCCCAATGAGCAGTTCTTC
>many|TRBJ2-1|TRBV11-2|NA
CASSFFSSYNEQFF
TGTGCCAGCAGCTTTTTCAGCTCCTACAATGAGCAGTTCTTC
>NA|TRBJ1-2|TRBV29-1|NA
CSVGRGYGYTF
TGCAGCGTTGGTCGGGGCTATGGCTACACCTTC
>NA|TRBJ1-2|TRBV7-6|TRBD1
CASSPATGLYGYTF
TGTGCCAGCAGCCCGGCGACAGGGCTGTATGGCTACACCTTC
>NA|TRBJ1-2|TRBV7-2|NA
CASSSGAMNYGYTF
TGTGCCAGCAGCTCAGGCGCGATGAACTATGGCTACACCTTC
>NA|TRBJ1-1|TRBV4-3|NA
CASSQGTGAFF
TGCGCCAGCAGCCAAGGGACGGGGGCTTTCTTT
>NA|TRBJ1-1|TRBV7-2|NA
CASSLRTARNTEAFF
TGTGCCAGCAGCTTAAGGACAGCAAGAAACACTGAAGCTTTCTTT
>NA|TRBJ2-7|TRBV7-2|NA
CASSGARNTGEQYF
TGTGCCAGCAGCGGGGCCCGTAATACGGGCGAGCAGTACTTC
>few|TRBJ2-1|TRBV10-2|NA
CASQVTLYNEQFF
TGCGCCAGCCAGGTGACTCTCTACAATGAGCAGTTCTTC
>NA|TRBJ2-2|TRBV6-5|NA
CASSRQGNTGELFF
TGTGCCAGCAGTAGGCAGGGGAACACCGGGGAGCTGTTTTTT
>few|TRBJ2-6|TRBV19|TRBD1
CASTQGTANPSGANVLTF
TGTGCCAGTACACAGGGGACAGCAAATCCGTCTGGGGCCAACGTCCTGACTTTC
>NA|TRBJ1-1|TRBV30|NA
CAWSSKIQGGDTEAFF
TGTGCCTGGAGTTCTAAAATCCAGGGAGGGGACACTGAAGCTTTCTTT
>NA|TRBJ1-1|TRBV29-1|NA
CSVGTVTEAFF
TGCAGCGTGGGCACCGTCACTGAAGCTTTCTTT
>NA|TRBJ1-1|TRBV29-1|TRBD1
CSVADRGGNTEAFF
TGCAGCGTCGCGGACAGGGGAGGGAACACTGAAGCTTTCTTT